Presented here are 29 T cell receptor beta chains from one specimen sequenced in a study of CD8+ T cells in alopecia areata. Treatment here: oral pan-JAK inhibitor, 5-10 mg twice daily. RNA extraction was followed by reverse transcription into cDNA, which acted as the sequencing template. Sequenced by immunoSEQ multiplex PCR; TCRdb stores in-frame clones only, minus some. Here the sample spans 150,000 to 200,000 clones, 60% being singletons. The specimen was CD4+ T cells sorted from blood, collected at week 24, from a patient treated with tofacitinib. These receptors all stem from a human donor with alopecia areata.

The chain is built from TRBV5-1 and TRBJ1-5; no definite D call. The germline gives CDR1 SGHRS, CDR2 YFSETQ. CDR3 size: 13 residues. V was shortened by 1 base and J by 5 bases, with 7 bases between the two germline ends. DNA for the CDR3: TGCGCCAGCAGCTTGAGCACCGATCAGCCCCAGCATTTT. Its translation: CASSLSTDQPQHF. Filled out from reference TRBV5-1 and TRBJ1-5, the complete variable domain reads KAGVTQTPRYLIKTRGQQVTLSCSPISGHRSVSWYQQTPGQGLQFLFEYFSETQRNKGNFPGRFSGRQFSNSRSEMNVSTLELGDSALYLCASSLSTDQPQHFGDGTRLSIL.

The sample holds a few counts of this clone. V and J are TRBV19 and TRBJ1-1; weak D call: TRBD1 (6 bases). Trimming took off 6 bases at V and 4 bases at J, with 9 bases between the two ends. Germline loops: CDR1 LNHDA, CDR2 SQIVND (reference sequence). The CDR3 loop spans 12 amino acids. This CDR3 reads CASRSRGTEAFF. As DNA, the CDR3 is TGTGCCAGTAGATCCAGGGGCACTGAAGCTTTCTTT.

Here the CDR3 DNA reads TGTGCCAGCAGCTCCGGACTAGCGGGACTCACAGATACGCAGTATTTT. It specifies CASSSGLAGLTDTQYF. This rearrangement joins TRBV25-1 to TRBJ2-3, with 12 bases matching TRBD2. V shed 6 bases, J shed 2 bases, and the junction held 6 bases outside the gene matches. The CDR3 has 16 amino acids. Germline CDR1 is MGHDK and CDR2 is SYGVNS.

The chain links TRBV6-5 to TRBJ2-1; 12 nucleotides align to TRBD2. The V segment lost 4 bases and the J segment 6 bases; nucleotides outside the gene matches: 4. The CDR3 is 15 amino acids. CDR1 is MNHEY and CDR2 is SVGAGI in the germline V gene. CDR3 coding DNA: TGTGCCAGCAGTTCTAGCGGGGGGGCCAGCAATGAGCAGTTCTTC. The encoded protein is CASSSSGGASNEQFF.

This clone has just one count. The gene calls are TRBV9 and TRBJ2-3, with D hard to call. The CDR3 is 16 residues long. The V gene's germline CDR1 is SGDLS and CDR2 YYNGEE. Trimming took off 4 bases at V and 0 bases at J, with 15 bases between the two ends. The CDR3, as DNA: TGTGCCAGCAGCCGTAGCCCCTCACTGAGCACAGATACGCAGTATTTT. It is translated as CASSRSPSLSTDTQYF.

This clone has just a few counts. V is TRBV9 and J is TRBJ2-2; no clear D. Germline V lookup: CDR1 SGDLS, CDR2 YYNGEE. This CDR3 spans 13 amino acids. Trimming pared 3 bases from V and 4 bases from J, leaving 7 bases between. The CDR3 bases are TGTGCCAGCAGCGCACTGACCACCGGGGAGCTGTTTTTT. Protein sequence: CASSALTTGELFF.

In DNA form, the CDR3 reads TGCGCCAGCAGCCCACAGGGGGCCAAGGGCTTGGGTGGGACCCAGTACTTC. Its protein is CASSPQGAKGLGGTQYF. The chain combines TRBV4-3 with TRBJ2-5, with TRBD1 matching over 9 bases. J gave up 7 bases and V 4 bases, and 16 bases lay outside the gene matches. Germline lookup yields CDR1 LGHNA and CDR2 YSLEER. The CDR3 is made up of 17 amino acids.

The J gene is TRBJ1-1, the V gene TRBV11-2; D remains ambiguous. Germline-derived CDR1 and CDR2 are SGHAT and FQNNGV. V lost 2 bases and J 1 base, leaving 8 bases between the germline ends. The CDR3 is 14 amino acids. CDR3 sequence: CASSLRRTNTEAFF. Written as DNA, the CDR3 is TGTGCCAGCAGCTTACGTCGTACGAACACTGAAGCTTTCTTT.

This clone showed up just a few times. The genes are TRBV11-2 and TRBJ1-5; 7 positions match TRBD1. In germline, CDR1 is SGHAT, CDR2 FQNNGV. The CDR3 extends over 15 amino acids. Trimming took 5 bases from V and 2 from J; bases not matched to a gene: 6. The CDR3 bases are TGTGCCAGCAGCAGAGGGACAGTAGGCAATCAGCCCCAGCATTTT. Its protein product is CASSRGTVGNQPQHF.

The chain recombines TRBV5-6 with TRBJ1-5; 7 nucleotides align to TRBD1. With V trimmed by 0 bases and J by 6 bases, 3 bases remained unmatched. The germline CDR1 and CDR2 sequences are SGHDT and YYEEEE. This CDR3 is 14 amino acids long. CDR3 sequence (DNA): TGTGCCAGCAGCTTGGTAGGGGGCGGTCAGCCCCAGCATTTT. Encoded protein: CASSLVGGGQPQHF.

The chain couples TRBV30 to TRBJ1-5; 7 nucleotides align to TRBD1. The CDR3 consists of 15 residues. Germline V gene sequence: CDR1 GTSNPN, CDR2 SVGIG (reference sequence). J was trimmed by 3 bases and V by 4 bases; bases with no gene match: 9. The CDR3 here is CAWNHQTGHNQPQHF. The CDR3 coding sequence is TGTGCCTGGAATCACCAGACAGGGCACAATCAGCCCCAGCATTTT. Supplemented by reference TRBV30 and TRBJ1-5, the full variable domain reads SQTIHQWPATLVQPVGSPLSLECTVEGTSNPNLYWYRQAAGRGLQLLFYSVGIGQISSEVPQNLSASRPQDRQFILSSKKLLLSDSGFYLCAWNHQTGHNQPQHFGDGTRLSIL.

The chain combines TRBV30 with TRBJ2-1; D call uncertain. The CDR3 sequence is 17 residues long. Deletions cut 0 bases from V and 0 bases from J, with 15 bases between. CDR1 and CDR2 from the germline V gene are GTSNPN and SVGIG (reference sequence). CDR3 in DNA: TGTGCCTGGAGTGTGGCACGGGCAGGCGGCTCCTACAATGAGCAGTTCTTC. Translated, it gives CAWSVARAGGSYNEQFF.

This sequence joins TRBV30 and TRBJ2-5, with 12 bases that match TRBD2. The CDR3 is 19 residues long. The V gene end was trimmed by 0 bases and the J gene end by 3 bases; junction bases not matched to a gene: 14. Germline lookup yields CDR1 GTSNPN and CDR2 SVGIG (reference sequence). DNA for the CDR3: TGTGCCTGGAGTGTAAGGCCCTTCCTAGCGGGGGGGCCGGAAGAGACCCAGTACTTC. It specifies CAWSVRPFLAGGPEETQYF.

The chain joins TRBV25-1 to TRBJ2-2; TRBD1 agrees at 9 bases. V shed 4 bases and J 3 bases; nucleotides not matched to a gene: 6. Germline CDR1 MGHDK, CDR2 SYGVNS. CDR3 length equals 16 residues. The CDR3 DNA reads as TGTGCCAGCAGTGGGGGGACAGGGATAGACACCGGGGAGCTGTTTTTT. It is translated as CASSGGTGIDTGELFF.

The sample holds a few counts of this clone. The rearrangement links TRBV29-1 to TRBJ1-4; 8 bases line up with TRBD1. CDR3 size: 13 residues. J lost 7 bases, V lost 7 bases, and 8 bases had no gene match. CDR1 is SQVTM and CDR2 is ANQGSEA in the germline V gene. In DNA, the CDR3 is TGCAGCGCCACCGGACAGGGTTTTGAAAAACTGTTTTTT. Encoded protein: CSATGQGFEKLFF.

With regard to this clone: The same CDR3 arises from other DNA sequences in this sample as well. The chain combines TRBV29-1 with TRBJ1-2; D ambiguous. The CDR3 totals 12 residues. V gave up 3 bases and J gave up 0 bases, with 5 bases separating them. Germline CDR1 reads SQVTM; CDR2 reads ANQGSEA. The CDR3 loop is CSVDRTNYGYTF. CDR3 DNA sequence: TGCAGCGTTGACAGAACTAACTATGGCTACACCTTC.

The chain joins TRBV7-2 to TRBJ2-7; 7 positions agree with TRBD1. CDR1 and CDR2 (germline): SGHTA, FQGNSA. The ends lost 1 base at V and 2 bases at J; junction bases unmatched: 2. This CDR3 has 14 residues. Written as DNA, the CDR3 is TGTGCCAGCAGCTTAGAGGGACAGCCCTACGAGCAGTACTTC. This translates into CASSLEGQPYEQYF.

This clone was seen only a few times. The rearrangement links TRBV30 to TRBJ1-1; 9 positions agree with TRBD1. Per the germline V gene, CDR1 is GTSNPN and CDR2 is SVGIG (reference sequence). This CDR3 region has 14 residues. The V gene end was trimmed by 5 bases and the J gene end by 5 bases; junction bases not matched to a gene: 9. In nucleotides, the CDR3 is TGTGCCTGGGGCCACAGGGGGCTCTGGACTGAAGCTTTCTTT. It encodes CAWGHRGLWTEAFF.

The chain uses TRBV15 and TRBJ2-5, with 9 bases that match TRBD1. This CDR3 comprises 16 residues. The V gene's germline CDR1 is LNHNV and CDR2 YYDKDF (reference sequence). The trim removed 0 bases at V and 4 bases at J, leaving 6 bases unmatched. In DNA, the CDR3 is TGTGCCACCAGCAGAGATGGGACAGGGCGGCCAGAGACCCAGTACTTC. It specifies CATSRDGTGRPETQYF. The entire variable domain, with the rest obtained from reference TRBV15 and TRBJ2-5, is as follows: DAMVIQNPRYQVTQFGKPVTLSCSQTLNHNVMYWYQQKSSQAPKLLFHYYDKDFNNEADTPDNFQSRRPNTSFCFLDIRSPGLGDTAMYLCATSRDGTGRPETQYFGPGTRLLVL.

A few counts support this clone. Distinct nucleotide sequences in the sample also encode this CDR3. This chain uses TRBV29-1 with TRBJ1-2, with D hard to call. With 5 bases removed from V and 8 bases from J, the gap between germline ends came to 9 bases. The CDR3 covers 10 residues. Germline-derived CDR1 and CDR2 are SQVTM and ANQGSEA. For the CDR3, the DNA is TGCAGCGTTAGTGAGGGCGGCTACACCTTC. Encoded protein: CSVSEGGYTF.

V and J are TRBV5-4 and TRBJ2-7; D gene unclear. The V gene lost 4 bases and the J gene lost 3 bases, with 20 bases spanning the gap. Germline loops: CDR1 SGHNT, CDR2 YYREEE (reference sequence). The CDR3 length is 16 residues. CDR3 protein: CASSIDGSGNYYEQYF. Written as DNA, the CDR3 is TGTGCCAGCAGCATCGACGGATCCGGTAACTACTACGAGCAGTACTTC. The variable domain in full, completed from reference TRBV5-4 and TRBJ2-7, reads ETGVTQSPTHLIKTRGQQVTLRCSSQSGHNTVSWYQQALGQGPQFIFQYYREEENGRGNFPPRFSGLQFPNYSSELNVNALELDDSALYLCASSIDGSGNYYEQYFGPGTRLTVT.

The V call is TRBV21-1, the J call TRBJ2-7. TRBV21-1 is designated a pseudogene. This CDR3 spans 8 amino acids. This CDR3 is CASYEQYF. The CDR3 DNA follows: TGTGCCAGCTACGAGCAGTACTTC.

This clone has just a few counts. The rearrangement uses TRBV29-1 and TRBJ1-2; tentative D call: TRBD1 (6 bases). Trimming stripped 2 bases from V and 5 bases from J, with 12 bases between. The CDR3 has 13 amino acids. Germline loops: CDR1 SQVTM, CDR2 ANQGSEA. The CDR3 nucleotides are TGCAGCGTTGAACGGGGGCCTTCGTATGGCTACACCTTC. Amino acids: CSVERGPSYGYTF.

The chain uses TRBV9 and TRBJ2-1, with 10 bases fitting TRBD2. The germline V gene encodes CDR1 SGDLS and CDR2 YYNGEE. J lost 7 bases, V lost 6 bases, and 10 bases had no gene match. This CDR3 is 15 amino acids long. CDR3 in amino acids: CASNEAGGPLNEQFF. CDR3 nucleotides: TGTGCCAGCAATGAAGCGGGGGGGCCATTGAATGAGCAGTTCTTC. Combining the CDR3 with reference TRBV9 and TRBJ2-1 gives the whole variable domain DSGVTQTPKHLITATGQRVTLRCSPRSGDLSVYWYQQSLDQGLQFLIQYYNGEERAKGNILERFSAQQFPDLHSELNLSSLELGDSALYFCASNEAGGPLNEQFFGPGTRLTVL.

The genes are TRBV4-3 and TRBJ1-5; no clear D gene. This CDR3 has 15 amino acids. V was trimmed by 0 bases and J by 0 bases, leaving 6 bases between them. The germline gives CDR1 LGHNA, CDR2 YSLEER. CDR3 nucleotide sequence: TGCGCCAGCAGCCAAGAAGCTTATAGCAATCAGCCCCAGCATTTT. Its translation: CASSQEAYSNQPQHF.

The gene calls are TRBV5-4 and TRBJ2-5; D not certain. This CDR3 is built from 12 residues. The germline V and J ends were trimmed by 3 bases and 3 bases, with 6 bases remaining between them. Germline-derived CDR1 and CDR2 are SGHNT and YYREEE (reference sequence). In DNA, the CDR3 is TGTGCCAGCAGCTCGCCCGAAGAGACCCAGTACTTC. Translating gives CASSSPEETQYF. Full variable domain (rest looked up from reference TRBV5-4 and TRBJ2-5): ETGVTQSPTHLIKTRGQQVTLRCSSQSGHNTVSWYQQALGQGPQFIFQYYREEENGRGNFPPRFSGLQFPNYSSELNVNALELDDSALYLCASSSPEETQYFGPGTRLLVL.

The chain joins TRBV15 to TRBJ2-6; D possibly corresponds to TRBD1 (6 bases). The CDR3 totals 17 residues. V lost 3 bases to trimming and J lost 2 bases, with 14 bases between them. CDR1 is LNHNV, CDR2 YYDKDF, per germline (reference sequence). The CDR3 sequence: CATSRAEGVTGANVLTF. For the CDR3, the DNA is TGTGCCACCAGCAGGGCCGAGGGGGTAACTGGGGCCAACGTCCTGACTTTC.

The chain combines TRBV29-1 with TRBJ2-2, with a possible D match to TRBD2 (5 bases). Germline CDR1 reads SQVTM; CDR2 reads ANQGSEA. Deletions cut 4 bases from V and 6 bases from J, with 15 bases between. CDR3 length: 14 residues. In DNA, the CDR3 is TGCAGCGTTGGGCGATCGGGGTATCCCGGGGAGCTGTTTTTT. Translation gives CSVGRSGYPGELFF.

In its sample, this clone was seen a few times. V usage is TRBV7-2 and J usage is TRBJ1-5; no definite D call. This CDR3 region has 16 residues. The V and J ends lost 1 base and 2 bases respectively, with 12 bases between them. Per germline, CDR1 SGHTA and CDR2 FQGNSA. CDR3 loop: CASSLEDIWGNQPQHF. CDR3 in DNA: TGTGCCAGCAGCTTAGAGGATATATGGGGCAATCAGCCCCAGCATTTT.